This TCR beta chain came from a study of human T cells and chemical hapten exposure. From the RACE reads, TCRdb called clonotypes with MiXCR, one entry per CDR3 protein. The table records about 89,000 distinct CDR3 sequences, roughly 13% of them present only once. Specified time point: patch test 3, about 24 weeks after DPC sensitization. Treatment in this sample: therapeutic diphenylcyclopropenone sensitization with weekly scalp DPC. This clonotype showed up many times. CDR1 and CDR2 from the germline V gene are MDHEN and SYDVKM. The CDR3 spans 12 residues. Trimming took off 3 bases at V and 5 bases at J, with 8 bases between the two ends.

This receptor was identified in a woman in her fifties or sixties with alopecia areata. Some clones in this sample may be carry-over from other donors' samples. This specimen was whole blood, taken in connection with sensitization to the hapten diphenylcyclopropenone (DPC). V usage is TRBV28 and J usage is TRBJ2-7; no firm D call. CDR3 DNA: TGTGCCAGCAGTTTGTCGAGGAACGAGCAGTACTTC. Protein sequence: CASSLSRNEQYF.